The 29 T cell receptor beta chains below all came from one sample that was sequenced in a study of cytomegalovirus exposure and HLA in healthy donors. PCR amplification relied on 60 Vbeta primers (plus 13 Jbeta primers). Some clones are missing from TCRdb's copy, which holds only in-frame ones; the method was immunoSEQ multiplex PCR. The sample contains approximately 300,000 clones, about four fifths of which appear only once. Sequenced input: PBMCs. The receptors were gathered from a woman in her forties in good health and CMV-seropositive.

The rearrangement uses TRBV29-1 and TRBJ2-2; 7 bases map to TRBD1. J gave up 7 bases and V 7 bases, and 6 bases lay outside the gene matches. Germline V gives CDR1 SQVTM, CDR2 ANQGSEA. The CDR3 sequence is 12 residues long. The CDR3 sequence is CSGQGEGGELFF. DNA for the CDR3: TGCAGCGGACAGGGCGAAGGCGGGGAGCTGTTTTTT.

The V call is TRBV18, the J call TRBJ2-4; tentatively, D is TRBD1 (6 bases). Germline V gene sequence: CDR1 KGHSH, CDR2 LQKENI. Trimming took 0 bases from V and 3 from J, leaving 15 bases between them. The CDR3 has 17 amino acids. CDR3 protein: CASSPPATGPIKNIQYF. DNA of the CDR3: TGTGCCAGCTCACCACCCGCAACAGGGCCCATCAAAAACATTCAGTACTTC. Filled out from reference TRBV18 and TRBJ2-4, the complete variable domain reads NAGVMQNPRHLVRRRGQEARLRCSPMKGHSHVYWYRQLPEEGLKFMVYLQKENIIDESGMPKERFSAEFPKEGPSILRIQQVVRGDSAAYFCASSPPATGPIKNIQYFGAGTRLSVL.

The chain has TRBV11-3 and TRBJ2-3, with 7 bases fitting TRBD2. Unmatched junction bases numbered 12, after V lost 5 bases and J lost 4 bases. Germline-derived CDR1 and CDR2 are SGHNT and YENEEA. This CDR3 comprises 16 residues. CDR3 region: CASSVRLTSAPDTQYF. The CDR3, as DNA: TGTGCCAGCAGCGTTCGCCTTACTAGCGCCCCAGATACGCAGTATTTT.

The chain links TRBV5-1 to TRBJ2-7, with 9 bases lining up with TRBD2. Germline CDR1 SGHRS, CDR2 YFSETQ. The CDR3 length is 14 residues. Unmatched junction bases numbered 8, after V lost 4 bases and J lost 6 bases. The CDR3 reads CASSASSGIAEQYF. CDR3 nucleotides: TGCGCCAGCAGCGCTTCTAGCGGGATTGCCGAGCAGTACTTC. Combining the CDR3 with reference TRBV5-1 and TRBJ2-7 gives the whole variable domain KAGVTQTPRYLIKTRGQQVTLSCSPISGHRSVSWYQQTPGQGLQFLFEYFSETQRNKGNFPGRFSGRQFSNSRSEMNVSTLELGDSALYLCASSASSGIAEQYFGPGTRLTVT.

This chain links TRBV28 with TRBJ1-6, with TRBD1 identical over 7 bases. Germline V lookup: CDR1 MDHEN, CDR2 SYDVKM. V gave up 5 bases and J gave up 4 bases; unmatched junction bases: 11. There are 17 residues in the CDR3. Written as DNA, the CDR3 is TGTGCCAGCAGTGGCCCAGGGACAGCTAGTTATAATTCACCCCTCCACTTT. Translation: CASSGPGTASYNSPLHF.

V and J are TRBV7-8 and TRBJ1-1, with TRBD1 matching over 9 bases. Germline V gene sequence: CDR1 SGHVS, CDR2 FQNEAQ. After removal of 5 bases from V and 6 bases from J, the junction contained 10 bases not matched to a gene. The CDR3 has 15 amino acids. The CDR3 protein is CASSQQGAVSPEAFF. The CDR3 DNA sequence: TGTGCCAGCAGCCAACAGGGGGCCGTTTCCCCTGAAGCTTTCTTT.

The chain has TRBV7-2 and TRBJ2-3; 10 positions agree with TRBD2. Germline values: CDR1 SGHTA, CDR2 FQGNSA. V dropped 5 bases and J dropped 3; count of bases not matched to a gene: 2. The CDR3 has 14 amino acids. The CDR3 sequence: CASSQTSGTDTQYF. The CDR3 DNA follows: TGTGCCAGCAGCCAGACTAGCGGGACAGATACGCAGTATTTT.

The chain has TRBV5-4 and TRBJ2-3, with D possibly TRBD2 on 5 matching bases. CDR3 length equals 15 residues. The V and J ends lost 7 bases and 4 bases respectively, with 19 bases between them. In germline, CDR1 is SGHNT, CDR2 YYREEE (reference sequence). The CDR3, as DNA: TGTGCCAGCTCCCAGATGGCGGGCGCGGCAGATACGCAGTATTTT. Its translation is CASSQMAGAADTQYF.

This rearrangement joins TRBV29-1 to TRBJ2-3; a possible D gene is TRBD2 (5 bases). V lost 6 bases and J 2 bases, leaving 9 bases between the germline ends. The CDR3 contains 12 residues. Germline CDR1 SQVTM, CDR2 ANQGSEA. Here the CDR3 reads CSVGSDTDTQYF. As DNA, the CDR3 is TGCAGCGTGGGTAGCGACACAGATACGCAGTATTTT.

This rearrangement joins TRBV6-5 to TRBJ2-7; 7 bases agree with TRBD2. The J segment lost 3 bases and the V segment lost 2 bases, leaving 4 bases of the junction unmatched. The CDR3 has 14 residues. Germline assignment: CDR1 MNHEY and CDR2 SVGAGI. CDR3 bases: TGTGCCAGCAGTTACAGCGGGACGGTCTACGAGCAGTACTTC. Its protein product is CASSYSGTVYEQYF.

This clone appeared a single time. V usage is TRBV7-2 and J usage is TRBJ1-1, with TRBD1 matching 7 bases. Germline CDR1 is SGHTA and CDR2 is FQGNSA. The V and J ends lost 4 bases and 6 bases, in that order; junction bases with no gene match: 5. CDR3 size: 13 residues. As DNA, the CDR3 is TGTGCCAGCAGCTGGCGACAGGGACCTGAAGCTTTCTTT. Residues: CASSWRQGPEAFF. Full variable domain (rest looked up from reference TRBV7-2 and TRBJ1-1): GAGVSQSPSNKVTEKGKDVELRCDPISGHTALYWYRQSLGQGLEFLIYFQGNSAPDKSGLPSDRFSAERTGGSVSTLTIQRTQQEDSAVYLCASSWRQGPEAFFGQGTRLTVV.

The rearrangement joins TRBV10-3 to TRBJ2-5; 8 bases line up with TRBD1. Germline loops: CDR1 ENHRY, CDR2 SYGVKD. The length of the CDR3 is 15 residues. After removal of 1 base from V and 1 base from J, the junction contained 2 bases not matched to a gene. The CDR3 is CAISELGQGQETQYF. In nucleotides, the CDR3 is TGTGCCATCAGTGAGTTAGGACAGGGCCAAGAGACCCAGTACTTC.

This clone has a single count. The CDR3 region has the DNA TGTGCCAGCTCACCCCTAGCGGGGCGGAACACCGGGGAGCTGTTTTTT. This gives the protein CASSPLAGRNTGELFF. V is TRBV18 and J is TRBJ2-2, with 9 nucleotides matching TRBD2. The CDR3 spans 16 residues. CDR1 is KGHSH, CDR2 LQKENI, per germline. Unmatched junction bases numbered 3, after V lost 3 bases and J lost 1 base.

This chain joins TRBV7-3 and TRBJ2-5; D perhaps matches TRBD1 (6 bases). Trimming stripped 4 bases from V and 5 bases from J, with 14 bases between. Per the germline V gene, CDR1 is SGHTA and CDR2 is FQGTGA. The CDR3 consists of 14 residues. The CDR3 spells CASSSTGNEETQYF. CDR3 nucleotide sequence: TGTGCCAGCAGCTCCACAGGGAACGAGGAGACCCAGTACTTC.

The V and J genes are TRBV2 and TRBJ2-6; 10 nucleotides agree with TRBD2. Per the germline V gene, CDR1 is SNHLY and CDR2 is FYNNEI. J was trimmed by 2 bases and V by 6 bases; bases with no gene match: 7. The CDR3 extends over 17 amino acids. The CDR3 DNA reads TGTGCCAGCAGCTTAGCGGGAGGAGTTACTGGGGCCAACGTCCTGACTTTC. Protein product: CASSLAGGVTGANVLTF.

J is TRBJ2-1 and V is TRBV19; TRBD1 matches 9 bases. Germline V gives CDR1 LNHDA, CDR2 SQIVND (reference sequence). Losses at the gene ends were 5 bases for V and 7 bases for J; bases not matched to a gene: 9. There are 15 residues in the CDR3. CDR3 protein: CASSSRDREGNEQFF. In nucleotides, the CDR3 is TGTGCCAGTAGTTCCCGGGACAGGGAGGGGAATGAGCAGTTCTTC.

CDR3 DNA: TGTGCCTGGAGTGTAATGGGACAGCCAAATCAGCCCCAGCATTTT. Protein sequence: CAWSVMGQPNQPQHF. The rearrangement links TRBV30 to TRBJ1-5; 7 bases agree with TRBD1. Germline trimming cut 0 bases from V and 4 bases from J; bases unmatched to any gene: 6. Germline V gene sequence: CDR1 GTSNPN, CDR2 SVGIG (reference sequence). This CDR3 spans 15 amino acids.

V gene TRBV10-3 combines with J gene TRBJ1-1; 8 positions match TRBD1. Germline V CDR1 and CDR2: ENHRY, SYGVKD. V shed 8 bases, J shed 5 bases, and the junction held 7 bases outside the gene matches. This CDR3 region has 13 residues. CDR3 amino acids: CAIGLQGGTEAFF. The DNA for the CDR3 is TGTGCCATCGGTCTACAGGGGGGGACTGAAGCTTTCTTT.

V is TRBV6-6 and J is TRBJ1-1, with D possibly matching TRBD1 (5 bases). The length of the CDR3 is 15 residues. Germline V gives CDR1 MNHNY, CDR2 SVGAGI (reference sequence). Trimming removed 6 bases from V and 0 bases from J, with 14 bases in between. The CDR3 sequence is CASRTTGNLNTEAFF. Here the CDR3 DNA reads TGTGCCAGCAGGACAACAGGAAACTTGAACACTGAAGCTTTCTTT.

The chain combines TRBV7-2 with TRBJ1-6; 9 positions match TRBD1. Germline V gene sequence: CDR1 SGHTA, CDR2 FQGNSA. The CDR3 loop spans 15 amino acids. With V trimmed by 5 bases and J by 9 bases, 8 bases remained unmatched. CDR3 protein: CASSLTGTGSSPLHF. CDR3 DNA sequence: TGTGCCAGCAGCCTAACCGGGACAGGGTCTTCACCCCTCCACTTT.

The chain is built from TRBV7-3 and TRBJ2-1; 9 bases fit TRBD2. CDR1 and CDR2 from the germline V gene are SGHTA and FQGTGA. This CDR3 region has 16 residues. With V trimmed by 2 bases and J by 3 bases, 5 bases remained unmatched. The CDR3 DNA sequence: TGTGCCAGCAGCTTAGCGGGGACTAGCAGCTACAATGAGCAGTTCTTC. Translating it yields CASSLAGTSSYNEQFF.

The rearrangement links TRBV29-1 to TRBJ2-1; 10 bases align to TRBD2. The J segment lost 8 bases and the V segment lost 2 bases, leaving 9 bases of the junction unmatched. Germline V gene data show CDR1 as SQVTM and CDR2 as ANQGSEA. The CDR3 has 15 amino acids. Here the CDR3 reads CSVETLAGDRDEQFF. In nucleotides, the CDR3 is TGCAGCGTTGAAACCCTAGCGGGAGACCGGGATGAGCAGTTCTTC.

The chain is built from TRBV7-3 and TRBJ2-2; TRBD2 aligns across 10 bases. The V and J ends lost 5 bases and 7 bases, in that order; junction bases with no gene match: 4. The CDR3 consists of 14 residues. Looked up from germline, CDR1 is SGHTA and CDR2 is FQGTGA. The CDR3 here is CASSLAGVFGELFF. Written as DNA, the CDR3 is TGTGCCAGCAGCCTAGCGGGAGTTTTCGGGGAGCTGTTTTTT.

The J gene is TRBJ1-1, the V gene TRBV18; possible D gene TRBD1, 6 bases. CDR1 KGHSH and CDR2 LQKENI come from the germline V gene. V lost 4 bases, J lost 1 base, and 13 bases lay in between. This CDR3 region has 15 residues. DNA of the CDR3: TGTGCCAGCTCACTCGCCGGGACACCGAACACTGAAGCTTTCTTT. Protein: CASSLAGTPNTEAFF. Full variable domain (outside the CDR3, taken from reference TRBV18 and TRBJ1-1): NAGVMQNPRHLVRRRGQEARLRCSPMKGHSHVYWYRQLPEEGLKFMVYLQKENIIDESGMPKERFSAEFPKEGPSILRIQQVVRGDSAAYFCASSLAGTPNTEAFFGQGTRLTVV.

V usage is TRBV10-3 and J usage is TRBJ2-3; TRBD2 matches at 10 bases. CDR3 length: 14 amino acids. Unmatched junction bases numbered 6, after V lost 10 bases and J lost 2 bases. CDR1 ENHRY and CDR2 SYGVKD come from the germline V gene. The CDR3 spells CATEAGGATDTQYF. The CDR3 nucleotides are TGTGCCACCGAAGCGGGAGGGGCCACAGATACGCAGTATTTT.

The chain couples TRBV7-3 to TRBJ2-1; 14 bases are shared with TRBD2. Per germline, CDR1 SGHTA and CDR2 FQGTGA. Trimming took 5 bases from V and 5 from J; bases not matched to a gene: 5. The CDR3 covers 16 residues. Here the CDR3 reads CASSLGLAGVNNEQFF. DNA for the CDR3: TGTGCCAGCAGCCTGGGACTAGCGGGAGTTAACAATGAGCAGTTCTTC.

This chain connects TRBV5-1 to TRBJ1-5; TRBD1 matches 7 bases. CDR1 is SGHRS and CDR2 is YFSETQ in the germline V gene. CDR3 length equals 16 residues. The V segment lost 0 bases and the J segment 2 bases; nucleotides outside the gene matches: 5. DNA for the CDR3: TGCGCCAGCAGCTTGGGGGACACAGGGGGCAATCAGCCCCAGCATTTT. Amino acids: CASSLGDTGGNQPQHF.

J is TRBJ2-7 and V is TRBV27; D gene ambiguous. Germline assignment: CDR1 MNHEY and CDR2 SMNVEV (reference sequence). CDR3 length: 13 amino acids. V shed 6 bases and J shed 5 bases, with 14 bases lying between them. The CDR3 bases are TGTGCCAGCAGCTCATTCAACACCCACGAGCAGTACTTC. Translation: CASSSFNTHEQYF.

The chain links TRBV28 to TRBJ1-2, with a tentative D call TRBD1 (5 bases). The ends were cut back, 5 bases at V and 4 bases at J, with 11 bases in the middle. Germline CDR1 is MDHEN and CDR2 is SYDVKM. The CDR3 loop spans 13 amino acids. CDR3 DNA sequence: TGTGCCAGCAGTCCCAGGGTGGTCTATGGCTACACCTTC. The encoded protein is CASSPRVVYGYTF.